This T cell receptor beta chain was sequenced for a study of blood T cell repertoires in COVID-19. About the study: Donors in the United States, Italy and Spain gave samples during acute or convalescent COVID-19. From T cells, B-cell-depleted T cells, or PBMCs came the material, which was cDNA or gDNA.

Authors' data handling: How many nucleated cells were present was estimated from reference gene primer amplification. Repertoires were generated with immunoSEQ multiplex PCR, while TCRdb's copy carries only in-frame clones and drops some. V and J calls and clone size are given by that table; D and trimming were obtained from the DNA. The sample has 200,000 to 300,000 clones; around 84% are singletons. Germline values: CDR1 MNHNY, CDR2 SVGAGI (reference sequence). The junction had 12 bases not matched to a gene; V was cut back by 7 bases and J by 4 bases. CDR3 length: 15 amino acids. The sample consisted of peripheral blood. The TCR was taken from a woman between 18 and 30 years old with acute or convalescent COVID-19. The chain employs TRBV6-6 and TRBJ1-2, with TRBD1 matching over 7 bases. CDR3 amino acids: CASTHPGTVPYGYTF. The CDR3 DNA sequence: TGTGCCAGCACCCACCCAGGGACAGTACCCTATGGCTACACCTTC.